These 13 T cell receptor beta chains originate from one sample sequenced in a study of blood T cell repertoires in COVID-19. Repertoires were generated with immunoSEQ multiplex PCR, while TCRdb's copy carries only in-frame clones and drops some. The sample consists of about 480,000 clones, nearly 90% of them appearing once. The sequenced material came from peripheral blood. These receptors all stem from a man aged 18 to 30 with COVID-19, enrolled during active disease.

This chain joins TRBV7-9 and TRBJ2-7; 8 nucleotides match TRBD1. The CDR3 runs to 15 residues. The trim removed 5 bases at V and 2 bases at J, leaving 8 bases unmatched. Germline V lookup: CDR1 SEHNR, CDR2 FQNEAQ (reference sequence). The CDR3 bases are TGTGCCAGCAGCCAGGGGGACAGGAGCCCCTACGAGCAGTACTTC. Translation: CASSQGDRSPYEQYF.

The table lists this clone with a count of one. The chain uses TRBV5-4 and TRBJ2-7, with 8 bases aligning to TRBD2. J gave up 2 bases and V 2 bases, and 9 bases lay outside the gene matches. Per germline, CDR1 SGHNT and CDR2 YYREEE (reference sequence). The CDR3 totals 16 residues. CDR3 in DNA: TGTGCCAGCAGCTTTATCCGGGGGGGTTTCCCCTACGAGCAGTACTTC. This sequence encodes CASSFIRGGFPYEQYF.

This clone was seen just once. The chain joins TRBV5-4 to TRBJ1-4, with D possibly TRBD1 on 5 matching bases. Germline V lookup: CDR1 SGHNT, CDR2 YYREEE (reference sequence). The ends were cut back, 4 bases at V and 2 bases at J, with 18 bases in the middle. There are 17 residues in the CDR3. CDR3 in DNA: TGTGCCAGCAGCCAGGGTGCGGTGGCTGGCACTAATGAAAAACTGTTTTTT. Translated, it gives CASSQGAVAGTNEKLFF.

The CDR3 sequence: CASRDRGITGELFF. Written as DNA, the CDR3 is TGTGCCAGCCGGGACAGGGGGATCACCGGGGAGCTGTTTTTT. This chain connects TRBV6-6 to TRBJ2-2, with 11 bases lining up with TRBD1. Per germline, CDR1 MNHNY and CDR2 SVGAGI (reference sequence). With 8 bases clipped from V and 4 bases from J, the junction kept 3 bases outside the gene matches. The CDR3 has 14 residues.

The chain carries TRBV7-3 and TRBJ2-3; D possibly corresponds to TRBD2 (6 bases). The ends were cut back, 4 bases at V and 0 bases at J, with 11 bases in the middle. CDR3 length: 15 residues. Per the germline V gene, CDR1 is SGHTA and CDR2 is FQGTGA. CDR3 sequence (DNA): TGTGCCAGCAGCTCAAGCGGGCTCAGCACAGATACGCAGTATTTT. It encodes CASSSSGLSTDTQYF.

This chain joins TRBV30 and TRBJ1-2; D call uncertain. CDR1 is GTSNPN and CDR2 is SVGIG in the germline V gene (reference sequence). CDR3 length equals 16 residues. V lost 4 bases, J lost 3 bases, and 21 bases lay in between. DNA for the CDR3: TGTGCCTGGAATGTATTAACCCCTGGCAGTGACTATGGCTACACCTTC. Translation: CAWNVLTPGSDYGYTF.

The gene calls are TRBV2 and TRBJ1-6, with D possibly matching TRBD1 (5 bases). This CDR3 comprises 14 residues. The V gene's germline CDR1 is SNHLY and CDR2 FYNNEI. V shed 3 bases and J shed 8 bases, with 11 bases lying between them. Here the CDR3 DNA reads TGTGCCAGCAGTGACAGGGTTGGAGATTCACCCCTCCACTTT. It yields the protein CASSDRVGDSPLHF. Full variable domain (remainder filled in from reference TRBV2 and TRBJ1-6): EPEVTQTPSHQVTQMGQEVILRCVPISNHLYFYWYRQILGQKVEFLVSFYNNEISEKSEIFDDQFSVERPDGSNFTLKIRSTKLEDSAMYFCASSDRVGDSPLHFGNGTRLTVT.

This sequence joins TRBV7-2 and TRBJ2-7; tentatively, D is TRBD2 (6 bases). The V end was cut by 2 bases, the J end by 2 bases, with 19 bases between. The CDR3 has 17 residues. Germline V gene sequence: CDR1 SGHTA, CDR2 FQGNSA. As DNA, the CDR3 is TGTGCCAGCAGCTTAAGAGGAGGGTGGGGAATCGCCTACGAGCAGTACTTC. Translation gives CASSLRGGWGIAYEQYF.

The chain employs TRBV3-1 (or the pseudogene TRBV3-2) and TRBJ1-2; D may be TRBD1 (5 bases). CDR1 and CDR2 (germline): LGHDT, YNNKEL (reference sequence). The V end lost 1 base, the J end lost 5 bases, and 14 bases lay between the germline ends. This CDR3 region has 15 residues. For the CDR3, the DNA is TGTGCCAGCAGCCAAGCGGTCGGGGGACCTTATGGCTACACCTTC. This gives the protein CASSQAVGGPYGYTF.

This rearrangement joins TRBV6-5 to TRBJ2-7; TRBD2 matches 14 bases. The CDR3 runs to 15 residues. Unmatched junction bases numbered 9, after V lost 8 bases and J lost 6 bases. Germline CDR1 and CDR2: MNHEY and SVGAGI. The CDR3 loop reads CASVGTSGRVREQYF. The CDR3 bases are TGTGCCAGCGTCGGGACTAGCGGGAGAGTTCGCGAGCAGTACTTC.

The J gene is TRBJ2-4, the V gene TRBV4-1; D is ambiguous. The V gene lost 0 bases and the J gene lost 7 bases, with 7 bases spanning the gap. Germline assignment: CDR1 MGHRA and CDR2 YSYEKL. CDR3 length: 13 amino acids. The CDR3 DNA sequence: TGCGCCAGCAGCCAAGATGCACAGAACATTCAGTACTTC. Residues: CASSQDAQNIQYF.

This clone was seen once. The gene calls are TRBV18 and TRBJ1-1; TRBD1 matches at 8 bases. The CDR3 contains 16 residues. Germline V CDR1 and CDR2: KGHSH, LQKENI. J was trimmed by 1 base and V by 3 bases; bases with no gene match: 7. In DNA form, the CDR3 reads TGTGCCAGCTCACCGTACGTTACAGGGGGGAACACTGAAGCTTTCTTT. Translated, it gives CASSPYVTGGNTEAFF.

This chain uses TRBV19 with TRBJ1-2; D is undetermined. The ends were cut back, 4 bases at V and 2 bases at J, with 14 bases in the middle. This CDR3 has 15 residues. Germline lookup yields CDR1 LNHDA and CDR2 SQIVND (reference sequence). The CDR3 loop is CASSTQRDLNYGYTF. DNA of the CDR3: TGTGCCAGTAGTACCCAGCGAGATTTGAACTATGGCTACACCTTC.